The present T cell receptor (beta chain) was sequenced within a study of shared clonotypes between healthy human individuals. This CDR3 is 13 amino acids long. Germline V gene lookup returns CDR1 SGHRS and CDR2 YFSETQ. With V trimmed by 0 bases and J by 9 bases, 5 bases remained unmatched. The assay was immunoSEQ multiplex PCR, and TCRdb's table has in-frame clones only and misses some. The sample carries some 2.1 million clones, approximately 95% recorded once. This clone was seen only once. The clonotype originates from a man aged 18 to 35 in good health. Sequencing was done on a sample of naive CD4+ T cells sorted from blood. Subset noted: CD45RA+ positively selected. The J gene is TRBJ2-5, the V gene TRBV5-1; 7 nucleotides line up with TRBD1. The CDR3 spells CASSLGGQLAQYF. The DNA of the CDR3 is TGCGCCAGCAGCTTGGGGGGACAGCTGGCCCAGTACTTC. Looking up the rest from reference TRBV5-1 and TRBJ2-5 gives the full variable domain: KAGVTQTPRYLIKTRGQQVTLSCSPISGHRSVSWYQQTPGQGLQFLFEYFSETQRNKGNFPGRFSGRQFSNSRSEMNVSTLELGDSALYLCASSLGGQLAQYFGPGTRLLVL.